This TCR beta chain was sequenced in a study of molecular identifiers for immune sequencing clone quantification. Study-level information: Naive CD8 RNA (around 20,000 or 99,000 cells) was divided into five aliquots, with four sequenced.

Study findings and constraints: Sizes of clones that are highly expanded could be underestimated (if identical TCR molecules share a barcode).

TCRdb called the PCR reads again in MiXCR, with one record for every CDR3 protein. The data hold 65,000 or so distinct CDR3 sequences, with roughly 18% observed a single time. Germline CDR1 MDHEN, CDR2 SYDVKM. V gave up 4 bases and J gave up 9 bases, with 16 bases separating them. The CDR3 spans 14 residues. This clonotype was seen many times. Its target is unknown. Investigators produced naive CD8 libraries from roughly 18,000 to 920,000 sorted cells, drawing on 10%, 30% or 50% RNA. The CD8+CD4-CCR7+CD45RA+ phenotype defined the sorted naive CD8 T cells. The clonotype originates from a human donor in good health. Some libraries in this study had Jurkat cell RNA spiked in. This chain connects TRBV28 to TRBJ2-1, with D perhaps matching TRBD2 (6 bases). What was sequenced was naive CD8+ T cells from blood, with Jurkat cell RNA spiked in. The subset here: FACS-sorted CD8+CD4-CCR7+CD45RA+ naive T cells. CDR3 nucleotides: TGTGCCAGCAGTTCTCGTTTACTAGCATTTGAGCAGTTCTTC. Encoded protein: CASSSRLLAFEQFF. Full variable domain (remainder filled in from reference TRBV28 and TRBJ2-1): DVKVTQSSRYLVKRTGEKVFLECVQDMDHENMFWYRQDPGLGLRLIYFSYDVKMKEKGDIPEGYSVSREKKERFSLILESASTNQTSMYLCASSSRLLAFEQFFGPGTRLTVL.